These 25 T cell receptor beta chains were all obtained from the same sample, sequenced in a study of blood T cells in healthy people across ages. The authors ran a second PCR of about 7 to 11 cycles using a sample-barcoded 5' primer and a J-beta primer mix. TCRdb passed the 5' RACE reads through MiXCR, listing each CDR3 protein once. In the table there are hundreds of thousands of distinct CDR3 sequences, 45% to 50% of which are singletons. Sequenced material: blood. All receptors derive from a man younger than 45 in good health.

The chain employs TRBV29-1 and TRBJ2-3; TRBD1 might be the D (6 bases). The CDR3 totals 13 residues. Germline CDR1 SQVTM, CDR2 ANQGSEA. V was cut by 7 bases and J by 0 bases, with 11 bases left in between. DNA of the CDR3: TGCAGCGGGTGGACAGCTAGCACAGATACGCAGTATTTT. Amino acid sequence: CSGWTASTDTQYF.

CDR3 loop: CASSPFYQPQHF. The CDR3 DNA reads as TGTGCCAGCAGTCCCTTTTATCAGCCCCAGCATTTT. This chain connects TRBV27 to TRBJ1-5; D is unclear. CDR1 is MNHEY, CDR2 SMNVEV, per germline (reference sequence). V was cut by 5 bases and J by 5 bases, with 7 bases left in between. CDR3 length: 12 amino acids.

As DNA, the CDR3 is TGTGCCAGCAGTTATTACAGGGGGTCTTACGAGCAGTACTTC. It codes for CASSYYRGSYEQYF. This chain joins TRBV12-3 or TRBV12-4 and TRBJ2-4; 8 bases line up with TRBD1. The DNA end is more similar to TRBJ2-7, so the J call may be wrong. The CDR3 length is 14 residues.

This clonotype was seen more than once but under ten times. The rearrangement links TRBV9 to TRBJ2-3; no definite D call. Germline CDR1 SGDLS, CDR2 YYNGEE. V was shortened by 1 base and J by 4 bases, with 10 bases between the two germline ends. The CDR3 contains 14 residues. CDR3 sequence (DNA): TGTGCCAGCAGCGTACTTATCGGTGCAGATACGCAGTATTTT. Its translation is CASSVLIGADTQYF.

The CDR3 DNA reads as TGTGCCAGCAGCGTAGGGCAAAATGAGCAGTTCTTC. Translation: CASSVGQNEQFF. J is TRBJ2-1 and V is TRBV9, with D unclear. The CDR3 loop spans 12 amino acids. Germline CDR1 reads SGDLS; CDR2 reads YYNGEE. V lost 0 bases and J 7 bases, leaving 5 bases between the germline ends.

V is TRBV20-1 and J is TRBJ2-4; a weak D match, TRBD2 (5 bases). The J call could be wrong; TRBJ2-7 is a better fit for the DNA end. The germline CDR1 and CDR2 sequences are DFQATT and SNEGSKA (reference sequence). This CDR3 region has 13 residues. CDR3 nucleotide sequence: TGCAGTGCCCAGGACTTAAGAACCTACGAGCAGTACTTC. Protein sequence: CSAQDLRTYEQYF.

In the case of this clonotype: The junction differs from germline at one of its ends, possibly a read error. The J gene is TRBJ2-3, the V gene TRBV5-4, with D possibly matching TRBD2 (6 bases). The CDR3 is made up of 14 amino acids. The germline V gene has CDR1 SGHNT and CDR2 YYREEE (reference sequence). CDR3: CVSSLRTTEGTQYF. DNA for the CDR3: TGTGTCAGCAGCTTGAGGACTACGGAGGGTACGCAGTATTTT.

The J gene is TRBJ2-1, the V gene TRBV5-1; 8 bases line up with TRBD1. After removal of 4 bases from V and 10 bases from J, the junction contained 7 bases not matched to a gene. Germline V gene sequence: CDR1 SGHRS, CDR2 YFSETQ. The CDR3 sequence is 13 residues long. CDR3 sequence: CASSNGQGQEQFF. The CDR3 region has the DNA TGCGCCAGCAGCAACGGACAGGGTCAGGAGCAGTTCTTC.

The chain has TRBV5-6 and TRBJ2-7, with TRBD2 identical over 7 bases. J gave up 7 bases and V 6 bases, and 10 bases lay outside the gene matches. The germline gives CDR1 SGHDT, CDR2 YYEEEE. The CDR3 contains 13 residues. The CDR3 loop reads CASNLGPGGEQYF. In DNA form, the CDR3 reads TGTGCCAGCAACTTAGGACCGGGGGGTGAGCAGTACTTC.

The rearrangement joins TRBV28 to TRBJ1-1; 12 bases match TRBD1. Germline assignment: CDR1 MDHEN and CDR2 SYDVKM. The V segment lost 5 bases and the J segment 3 bases; nucleotides outside the gene matches: 13. The CDR3 sequence is 18 residues long. The CDR3 sequence is CASSRAGQGAVTYTEAFF. In DNA, the CDR3 is TGTGCCAGCAGTCGGGCGGGACAGGGGGCCGTAACCTACACTGAAGCTTTCTTT. Based on the CDR3 plus reference TRBV28 and TRBJ1-1, the full variable domain is DVKVTQSSRYLVKRTGEKVFLECVQDMDHENMFWYRQDPGLGLRLIYFSYDVKMKEKGDIPEGYSVSREKKERFSLILESASTNQTSMYLCASSRAGQGAVTYTEAFFGQGTRLTVV.

This clonotype was picked up a small number of times. The V gene is TRBV11-1, the J gene TRBJ2-1; D is perhaps TRBD1 or TRBD2 (6 bases each). The V gene lost 5 bases and the J gene lost 6 bases, with 17 bases spanning the gap. The CDR3 contains 15 residues. Germline CDR1 and CDR2: SGHAT and FQDESV (reference sequence). The chain's CDR3 is CASSLIEGGTNEQFF. The CDR3, as DNA: TGTGCCAGCAGCCTGATCGAAGGGGGGACCAATGAGCAGTTCTTC. The whole variable domain, filled in from reference TRBV11-1 and TRBJ2-1, reads EAEVAQSPRYKITEKSQAVAFWCDPISGHATLYWYRQILGQGPELLVQFQDESVVDDSQLPKDRFSAERLKGVDSTLKIQPAELGDSAMYLCASSLIEGGTNEQFFGPGTRLTVL.

This clonotype was detected only a few times. J is TRBJ2-4 and V is TRBV4-1, with 7 bases fitting TRBD1. Germline lookup yields CDR1 MGHRA and CDR2 YSYEKL. The J segment lost 13 bases and the V segment lost 1 base, leaving 1 base of the junction unmatched. The CDR3 has 11 residues. The CDR3 reads CASSQAGQQYF. Written as DNA, the CDR3 is TGCGCCAGCAGCCAAGCGGGACAGCAGTACTTC.

As regards this clonotype: A clone one base away is much larger, so this may be a read error. The J gene is TRBJ2-7, the V gene TRBV7-8, with 10 bases that match TRBD2. This CDR3 has 17 residues. Germline values: CDR1 SGHVS, CDR2 FQNEAQ. The CDR3 is CASSKTDSGGLSCEQYF. CDR3 nucleotide sequence: TGTGCCAGCAGCAAGACCGATAGCGGGGGGCTATCCTGCGAGCAGTACTTC.

Concerning this clonotype: The junction shows a germline mismatch at one end, possibly a read error. This rearrangement joins TRBV5-1 to TRBJ1-4, with TRBD1 matching 8 bases. The germline gives CDR1 SGHRS, CDR2 YFSETQ. This CDR3 region has 16 residues. The CDR3 DNA sequence: TGCACCAGCAGCACCTCGGACAGGGAGACTAATGAAAAACTGTTTTTT. Its translation: CTSSTSDRETNEKLFF.

This clonotype was recorded a few times. The chain couples TRBV12-3 or TRBV12-4 to TRBJ1-2; TRBD1 might be the D (5 bases). The CDR3 length is 14 residues. Deletions cut 6 bases from V and 4 bases from J, with 15 bases between. The chain's CDR3 is CASRDLGLFYGYTF. For the CDR3, the DNA is TGTGCCAGCAGGGACCTGGGGCTGTTCTATGGCTACACCTTC.

V gene TRBV20-1 combines with J gene TRBJ2-5, with D tentatively TRBD2 (5 bases). The V gene's germline CDR1 is DFQATT and CDR2 SNEGSKA (reference sequence). This CDR3 has 12 residues. V dropped 5 bases and J dropped 4 bases, with 11 bases sitting between them. The DNA for the CDR3 is TGCAGTGCTGGCGCGGAGGTAGAGACCCAGTACTTC. As protein: CSAGAEVETQYF.

In this sample, this clonotype turned up a few times. This rearrangement joins TRBV15 to TRBJ1-1, with D perhaps matching TRBD1 (5 bases). This CDR3 has 14 residues. Germline V gene sequence: CDR1 LNHNV, CDR2 YYDKDF (reference sequence). V lost 1 base, J lost 4 bases, and 10 bases lay in between. Here the CDR3 reads CATSRVITGTEAFF. The CDR3 DNA is TGTGCCACCAGCAGAGTAATAACAGGCACTGAAGCTTTCTTT.

The rearrangement uses TRBV7-2 and TRBJ1-2; no firm D call. Germline values: CDR1 SGHTA, CDR2 FQGNSA. Trimming left V 1 base short and J 7 bases short, with 7 bases between. This CDR3 is built from 12 residues. Here the CDR3 DNA reads TGTGCCAGCAGCTTAGAGTGGCCTGGCTACACCTTC. Amino acid sequence: CASSLEWPGYTF.

This clonotype has more than one count but fewer than ten. This chain links TRBV5-6 with TRBJ2-5; 8 bases match TRBD2. Germline V gives CDR1 SGHDT, CDR2 YYEEEE. The CDR3 is 15 residues long. Trimming cost V 2 bases and J 2 bases; bases outside gene matches: 5. The CDR3 nucleotides read TGTGCCAGCAGCTTAGCGGGGGCCTCTCAAGAGACCCAGTACTTC. It is translated as CASSLAGASQETQYF.

This rearrangement joins TRBV20-1 to TRBJ2-3, with a possible D match to TRBD2 (6 bases). V lost 5 bases, J lost 1 base, and 16 bases lay in between. The CDR3 loop spans 15 amino acids. The germline CDR1 and CDR2 sequences are DFQATT and SNEGSKA (reference sequence). The CDR3 loop is CSAGSGTGRTDTQYF. The CDR3 DNA is TGCAGTGCTGGATCCGGGACTGGACGCACAGATACGCAGTATTTT.

The genes are TRBV13 and TRBJ1-4; 9 bases agree with TRBD1. The CDR3 consists of 14 residues. V lost 6 bases to trimming and J lost 7 bases; unmatched junction nucleotides: 6. The germline CDR1 and CDR2 sequences are PRHDT and FYEKMQ (reference sequence). CDR3: CASSRGTGSEKLFF. The DNA of the CDR3 is TGTGCCAGCAGTCGCGGGACAGGGAGTGAAAAACTGTTTTTT.

This clonotype was seen only a few times. Here the CDR3 DNA reads TGTGCCACCAGCAGAGCCGACACCTCTGGAAACACCATATATTTT. As protein: CATSRADTSGNTIYF. V gene TRBV15 combines with J gene TRBJ1-3, with unresolved D. CDR3 length equals 15 residues. Germline values: CDR1 LNHNV, CDR2 YYDKDF (reference sequence). V was cut by 1 base and J by 0 bases, with 7 bases left in between.

The genes are TRBV4-2 and TRBJ1-5; 8 positions agree with TRBD1. This CDR3 spans 16 amino acids. Germline CDR1 LGHNA, CDR2 YNFKEQ. V was clipped by 3 bases and J by 7 bases; unmatched bases: 11. CDR3 coding DNA: TGTGCCAGCAGCCACGTGACAGGGGCTAAAGGGCAGCCCCAGCATTTT. It yields the protein CASSHVTGAKGQPQHF.

On this clonotype itself: An end of the junction does not agree with germline; a read error may underlie this. This chain connects TRBV6-5 to TRBJ2-7; D tentatively fits TRBD1 or TRBD2 (5 bases each). The CDR3 is 15 residues long. Germline V gene lookup returns CDR1 MNHEY and CDR2 SVGAGI. The CDR3 nucleotides read TGTGCCGGCAGTTACTCCGGGACCGACTCCTACGAGCAGTACTTC. It yields the protein CAGSYSGTDSYEQYF.

The CDR3 region is CASSAITGGIQPQHF. The CDR3 nucleotides read TGTGCCAGCAGCGCCATCACAGGGGGCATTCAGCCCCAGCATTTT. This rearrangement joins TRBV6-1 to TRBJ1-5, with 9 nucleotides matching TRBD1. Trimming at V came to 6 bases and at J to 6 bases, leaving 9 bases not matched to a gene. Germline lookup yields CDR1 MNHNS and CDR2 SASEGT. The CDR3 runs to 15 residues.